This TCR beta chain was captured by sequencing in a study of patients and donors after allogeneic stem cell transplantation. MiXCR, applied by TCRdb to the RT-PCR reads, yields one record per CDR3 protein. The table lists a few hundred thousand distinct CDR3 sequences, 38% of them singletons, with roughly 11% in the top ten. This clonotype was counted ten times or more. The CDR3 covers 16 residues. Looked up from germline, CDR1 is MNHEY and CDR2 is SVGAGI. The V gene lost 2 bases and the J gene lost 7 bases, with 18 bases spanning the gap. V usage is TRBV6-5 and J usage is TRBJ2-1; D gene uncertain. Sequencing was done on a sample of blood, either unsorted or a sorted T cell fraction (not recorded which). The TCR comes from a human donor who was either an allogeneic HSCT recipient or a stem cell or donor lymphocyte infusion donor (not recorded which). It is not recorded whose cells these are; they may come from a transplant donor. The chain's CDR3 is CASSYRAPHLGNEQFF. Here the CDR3 DNA reads TGTGCCAGCAGTTACCGGGCCCCTCACCTGGGAAATGAGCAGTTCTTC.